This T cell receptor beta chain comes out of a study of shared clonotypes between healthy human individuals. Study background: With ages of 18 to 49, the donors were a couple of women and three men.

TCRdb keeps only in-frame clones here, not all; method: immunoSEQ multiplex PCR. Of under 600,000 clones listed, roughly 98% are singletons. Naivety among CD8 cells was defined by CD45RO negativity and positive CCR7 selection, thereby excluding terminally differentiated effector memory CD45RA+ cells. The donor cohort consisted entirely of Caucasian adults residing in Nashville, Tennessee. Overall study results and limits: Compared with clonotypes that all four donors shared, non-shared clonotypes had lower generation probabilities.

A note on this clone: Antigen: not known.

This CDR3 is 15 amino acids long. The germline V gene encodes CDR1 MNHEY and CDR2 SMNVEV (reference sequence). V trimming: 6 bases; J trimming: 2 bases; junction bases outside the gene matches: 9. The receptor comes from a man younger than 40 in good health. The sample taken for sequencing was naive CD8+ T cells sorted from blood. This chain joins TRBV27 and TRBJ2-7; 8 bases align to TRBD2. CDR3 bases: TGTGCCAGCAGAACGACTAGCGCTTCGACCTACGAGCAGTACTTC. This encodes CASRTTSASTYEQYF.